The rows below give T cell receptor beta chains drawn from one sample of a study of T-cell memory formation after mild COVID-19. TCRdb passed the 5' RACE reads through MiXCR, listing each CDR3 protein once. Of hundreds of thousands of distinct CDR3 sequences in the sample, around 25% were seen once. The sample taken for sequencing was PBMCs or a T cell subset sorted from them (not recorded which). The receptor source for this set is an adult woman who had mild COVID-19 (a few samples of this study predate the infection). Cell type and time point are not known. Both conserved end residues are part of each CDR3. D genes are given only for firm matches. Clone size is given for some rows only: seen once, a few or many times, or a class if the clone is expanded.

D gene	V gene	clone size	J gene	CDR3 DNA	CDR3 protein
NA	TRBV2	NA	TRBJ1-1	TGTGCCAGCACCCTACAGGGCATGAACACTGAAGCTTTCTTT	CASTLQGMNTEAFF
NA	TRBV19	NA	TRBJ1-1	TGTGCCAGTAAGGCAGGGCCGAACACTGAAGCTTTCTTT	CASKAGPNTEAFF
TRBD2	TRBV7-2	NA	TRBJ2-1	TGTGCCAGCATCGCTAGCGGGAGTTTTTTATCCGACAATGAGCAGTTCTTC	CASIASGSFLSDNEQFF
TRBD1	TRBV12-3/TRBV12-4	few	TRBJ2-7	TGTGCCAGCAGTGTAACCGGGACAGGGGCGTACGAGCAGTACTTC	CASSVTGTGAYEQYF
NA	TRBV27	few	TRBJ2-7	TGTGCCAGCGGCAGAGTTGGGGCCTACGAGCAGTACTTC	CASGRVGAYEQYF
NA	TRBV19	NA	TRBJ1-2	TGTGCCAGTACTAATCCGGGACGGTACTATGGCTACACCTTC	CASTNPGRYYGYTF
NA	TRBV5-1	NA	TRBJ2-1	TGCGCCAGCAGCACCGGACAGTCTTCCTACAATGAGCAGTTCTTC	CASSTGQSSYNEQFF
TRBD2	TRBV15	NA	TRBJ2-1	TGTGCCACCAGCTACACAGTCGGGCTAGCGGGGGTTTACAATGAGCAGTTCTTC	CATSYTVGLAGVYNEQFF
NA	TRBV3-1	NA	TRBJ2-7	TGTGCCAGCAGCCAAACCAGCCACGAGCAGTACTTC	CASSQTSHEQYF
TRBD2	TRBV5-1	NA	TRBJ2-5	TGCGCCAGCAGCCCTGGGACTAGCGGGAGTTTAGGGCCACAAGAGACCCAGTACTTC	CASSPGTSGSLGPQETQYF
NA	TRBV12-5	few	TRBJ2-1	TGTGCTAGTGGTTTGGGCCTGACGGGAAATGAGCAGTTCTTC	CASGLGLTGNEQFF
NA	TRBV18	NA	TRBJ2-3	TGTGCCAGCTCACCACGGGCAGGGGACGATACGCAGTATTTT	CASSPRAGDDTQYF
NA	TRBV9	few	TRBJ2-7	TGTGCCAGCAGCGTAATTTCGGGGATGGAGCAGTACTTC	CASSVISGMEQYF
NA	TRBV6-5	NA	TRBJ2-1	TGTGCCAGCAGTTACTCGACGGCAGCATCCTACAATGAGCAGTTCTTC	CASSYSTAASYNEQFF
NA	TRBV5-1	NA	TRBJ1-1	TGCGCCAGCAGCTTGAGGGTGGACACTGAAGCTTTCTTT	CASSLRVDTEAFF
NA	TRBV9	NA	TRBJ1-1	TGTGCCAGCAGCGTGTACCTCGGACCTGATGAGGGAACTGAAGCTTTCTTT	CASSVYLGPDEGTEAFF
TRBD1	TRBV2	few	TRBJ2-7	TGTGCCAGCAGTGAGAGACAGGGCTCCGTTTACGAGCAGTACTTC	CASSERQGSVYEQYF
NA	TRBV5-1	many	TRBJ2-1	TGCGCCAGCAGCTTGAATCCAGGGGTCTACAATGAGCAGTTCTTC	CASSLNPGVYNEQFF
TRBD1	TRBV15	NA	TRBJ2-7	TGTGCCACCAGCAGGGGACAGGCTTGGGCGTACGAGCAGTACTTC	CATSRGQAWAYEQYF
NA	TRBV7-2	few	TRBJ2-7	TGTGCCAGCAGCTTGCAGGGTGGAGGGTACGAGCAGTACTTC	CASSLQGGGYEQYF
NA	TRBV20-1	many	TRBJ2-7	TGCAGTGCTAGATCTACAGTGGGAAGGTACGAGCAGTACTTC	CSARSTVGRYEQYF
NA	TRBV5-1	many	TRBJ2-5	TGCGCCAGCAGCTTGATCTCCCAAGAGACCCAGTACTTC	CASSLISQETQYF
NA	TRBV4-1	few	TRBJ2-3	TGCGCCAGCAGCCAAGATAGGGAACTCACAGATACGCAGTATTTT	CASSQDRELTDTQYF
NA	TRBV30	NA	TRBJ1-4	TGTGCCTGGAGTGCAGGGGCCAATAATGAAAAACTGTTTTTT	CAWSAGANNEKLFF
TRBD1	TRBV30	few	TRBJ1-2	TGTGCCTGGAGCCCCGGGAGAGGGGGCCTAAGGGGTGGCTACACCTTC	CAWSPGRGGLRGGYTF
TRBD2	TRBV10-3	few	TRBJ2-7	TGTGCCATCAGCGTGACTAGCGGTTCCTACGAGCAGTACTTC	CAISVTSGSYEQYF
NA	TRBV4-1	NA	TRBJ1-4	TGCGCCAGCAGCCAGTCGCCCTCCCGGGGAACTAATGAAAAACTGTTTTTT	CASSQSPSRGTNEKLFF
NA	TRBV6-1	NA	TRBJ1-2	TGTGCCAGCAGAGAGAACGGAGGTCGAGGAGGCTATGGCTACACCTTC	CASRENGGRGGYGYTF
TRBD2	TRBV7-2	few	TRBJ2-2	TGTGCCAGCAGCCGGGGACTAGCGGGAGCGAGCACCGGGGAGCTGTTTTTT	CASSRGLAGASTGELFF
NA	TRBV27	NA	TRBJ2-7	TGTGCCAGCAGTTTCAGGGGTATGTACGAGCAGTACTTC	CASSFRGMYEQYF
NA	TRBV5-1	few	TRBJ2-7	TGCGCCAGCAGCCCGGTACCGAGGCAGACCTTCTACGAGCAGTACTTC	CASSPVPRQTFYEQYF
NA	TRBV5-1	few	TRBJ2-2	TGCGCCAGCAGCCTGAGACAGGTTATTCACACCGGGGAGCTGTTTTTT	CASSLRQVIHTGELFF
NA	TRBV7-9	few	TRBJ2-5	TGTGCCAGCAGCTCTCAGTCGATGGAGACCCAGTACTTC	CASSSQSMETQYF
NA	TRBV2	few	TRBJ1-5	TGTGCCAGCAGTGCCGGATTACGAGGCAATCAGCCCCAGCATTTT	CASSAGLRGNQPQHF
NA	TRBV29-1	few	TRBJ2-7	TGCAGCGTTGAAGCTCCCGGGACCGTAGGGGGGTACGAGCAGTACTTC	CSVEAPGTVGGYEQYF
TRBD2	TRBV11-3	NA	TRBJ2-5	TGTGCCAGCAGCTTAGGCACTGGGACTAGACAAGAGACCCAGTACTTC	CASSLGTGTRQETQYF
TRBD2	TRBV29-1	few	TRBJ2-1	TGCAGCGTTGCGGGGGGATCGAACAATGAGCAGTTCTTC	CSVAGGSNNEQFF
TRBD1	TRBV24-1	few	TRBJ1-1	TGTGCCACCAGTGAATTAACCGGGACAGGTCCTTCCCCTATGAACACTGAAGCTTTCTTT	CATSELTGTGPSPMNTEAFF
NA	TRBV20-1	NA	TRBJ2-1	TGCAGTGCTAGTAGTGGATCTTCCTACAATGAGCAGTTCTTC	CSASSGSSYNEQFF
TRBD2	TRBV7-6	few	TRBJ2-3	TGTGCCAGCAGCACTCTAGCGGGGGCTAGCACAGATACGCAGTATTTT	CASSTLAGASTDTQYF
TRBD2	TRBV6-5	NA	TRBJ2-2	TGTGCCAGCAGTTACCAGCGGGAGGGGACCGGGGAGCTGTTTTTT	CASSYQREGTGELFF
NA	TRBV12-3/TRBV12-4	many	TRBJ2-1	TGTGCCAGCAGTTTGGGCGGCACCTACAATGAGCAGTTCTTC	CASSLGGTYNEQFF
NA	TRBV5-1	NA	TRBJ2-7	TGCGCCAGCAGCTTGGTAGGGTCCCATTACGAGCAGTACTTC	CASSLVGSHYEQYF
NA	TRBV19	NA	TRBJ1-5	TGTGCCAGTAGTATAGACGGTGATAGCAATCAGCCCCAGCATTTT	CASSIDGDSNQPQHF
TRBD1	TRBV4-1	few	TRBJ2-3	TGCGCCAGCCGGGACAGGGGGCGCACAGATACGCAGTATTTT	CASRDRGRTDTQYF
TRBD1	TRBV7-3	few	TRBJ2-5	TGTGCCAGCAGCGCCCAGACAGGGGGCCTTGAGACCCAGTACTTC	CASSAQTGGLETQYF
TRBD1	TRBV3-1	once	TRBJ1-2	TGTGCCAGCAGCCCGACAGGGGGGAGCAACTATGGCTACACCTTC	CASSPTGGSNYGYTF
NA	TRBV12-3/TRBV12-4	few	TRBJ2-7	TGTGCCAGCAGTTTGGGACTCCTCCACCCCGAGCAGTACTTC	CASSLGLLHPEQYF
NA	TRBV12-3/TRBV12-4	few	TRBJ1-5	TGTGCCAGCAGTGGGGGGCCAAGGGGCCAGCATTTT	CASSGGPRGQHF
NA	TRBV15	once	TRBJ2-2	TGTGCCACCAGCAGCCAAAACACCGGGGAGCTGTTTTTT	CATSSQNTGELFF
NA	TRBV7-8	many	TRBJ2-5	TGTGCCAGCAGCTTACGTCCAAGTCGGGAGACCCAGTACTTC	CASSLRPSRETQYF
TRBD1	TRBV5-1	NA	TRBJ1-2	TGCGCCAGCAGCTACGACAGGGCGTCTGGCTACACCTTC	CASSYDRASGYTF